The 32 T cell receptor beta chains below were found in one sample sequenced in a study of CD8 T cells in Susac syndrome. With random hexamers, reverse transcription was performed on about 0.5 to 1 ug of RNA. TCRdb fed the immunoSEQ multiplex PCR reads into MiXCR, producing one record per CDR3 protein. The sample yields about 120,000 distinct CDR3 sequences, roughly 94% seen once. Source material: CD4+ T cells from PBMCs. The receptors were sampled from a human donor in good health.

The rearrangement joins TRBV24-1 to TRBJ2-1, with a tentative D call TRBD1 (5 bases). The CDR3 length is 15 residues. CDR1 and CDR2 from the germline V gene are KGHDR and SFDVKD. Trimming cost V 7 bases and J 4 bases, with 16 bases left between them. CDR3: CATRPTDGTYNEQFF. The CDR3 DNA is TGTGCCACCAGGCCGACAGACGGAACTTACAATGAGCAGTTCTTC.

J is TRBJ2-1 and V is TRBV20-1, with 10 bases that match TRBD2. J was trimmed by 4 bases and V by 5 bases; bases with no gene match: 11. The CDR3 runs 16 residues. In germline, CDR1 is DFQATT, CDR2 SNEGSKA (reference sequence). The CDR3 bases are TGCAGTGCTCGACCAGCGGGAGGGCAGTCGTACAATGAGCAGTTCTTC. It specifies CSARPAGGQSYNEQFF.

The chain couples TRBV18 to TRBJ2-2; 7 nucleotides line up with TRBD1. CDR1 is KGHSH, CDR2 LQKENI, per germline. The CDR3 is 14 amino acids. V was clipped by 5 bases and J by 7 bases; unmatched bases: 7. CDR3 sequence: CASSRGGEHGELFF. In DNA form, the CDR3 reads TGTGCCAGCTCAAGAGGGGGCGAACACGGGGAGCTGTTTTTT.

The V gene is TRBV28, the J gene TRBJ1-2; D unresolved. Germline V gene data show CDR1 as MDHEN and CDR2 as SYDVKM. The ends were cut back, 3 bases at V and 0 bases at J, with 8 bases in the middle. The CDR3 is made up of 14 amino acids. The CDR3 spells CASSFGLANYGYTF. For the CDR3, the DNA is TGTGCCAGCAGTTTTGGTTTAGCTAACTATGGCTACACCTTC.

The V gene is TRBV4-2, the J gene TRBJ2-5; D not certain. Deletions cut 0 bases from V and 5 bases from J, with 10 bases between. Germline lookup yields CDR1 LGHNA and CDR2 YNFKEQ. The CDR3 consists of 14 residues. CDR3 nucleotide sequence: TGTGCCAGCAGCCAAGACGGTACAGTGGAGACCCAGTACTTC. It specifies CASSQDGTVETQYF.

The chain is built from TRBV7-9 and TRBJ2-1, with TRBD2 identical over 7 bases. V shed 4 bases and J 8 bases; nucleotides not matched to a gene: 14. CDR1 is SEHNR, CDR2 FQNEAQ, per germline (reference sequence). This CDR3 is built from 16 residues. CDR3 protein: CASSSPFWEGWDEQFF. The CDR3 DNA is TGTGCCAGCAGCTCCCCCTTTTGGGAGGGATGGGATGAGCAGTTCTTC. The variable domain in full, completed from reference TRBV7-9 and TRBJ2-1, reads DTGVSQNPRHKITKRGQNVTFRCDPISEHNRLYWYRQTLGQGPEFLTYFQNEAQLEKSRLLSDRFSAERPKGSFSTLEIQRTEQGDSAMYLCASSSPFWEGWDEQFFGPGTRLTVL.

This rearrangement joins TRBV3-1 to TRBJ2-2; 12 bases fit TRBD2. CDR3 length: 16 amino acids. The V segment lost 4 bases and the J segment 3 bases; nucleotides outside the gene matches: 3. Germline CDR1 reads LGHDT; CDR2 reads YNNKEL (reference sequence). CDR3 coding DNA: TGTGCCAGCAGCCGCCGACTAGCGGGAGACACCGGGGAGCTGTTTTTT. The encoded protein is CASSRRLAGDTGELFF.

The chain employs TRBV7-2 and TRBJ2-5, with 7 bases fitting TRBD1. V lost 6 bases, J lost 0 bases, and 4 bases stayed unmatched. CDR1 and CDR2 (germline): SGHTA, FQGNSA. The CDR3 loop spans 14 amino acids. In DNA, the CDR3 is TGTGCCAGCAGACCCAGGGGGAACCAAGAGACCCAGTACTTC. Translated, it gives CASRPRGNQETQYF. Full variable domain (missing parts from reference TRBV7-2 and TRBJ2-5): GAGVSQSPSNKVTEKGKDVELRCDPISGHTALYWYRQSLGQGLEFLIYFQGNSAPDKSGLPSDRFSAERTGGSVSTLTIQRTQQEDSAVYLCASRPRGNQETQYFGPGTRLLVL.

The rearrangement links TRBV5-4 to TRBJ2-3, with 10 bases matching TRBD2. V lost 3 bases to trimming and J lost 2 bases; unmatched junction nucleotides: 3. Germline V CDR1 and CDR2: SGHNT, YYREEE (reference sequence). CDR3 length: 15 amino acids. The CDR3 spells CASSYGTSATDTQYF. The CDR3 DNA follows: TGTGCCAGCAGCTACGGGACTAGCGCCACAGATACGCAGTATTTT.

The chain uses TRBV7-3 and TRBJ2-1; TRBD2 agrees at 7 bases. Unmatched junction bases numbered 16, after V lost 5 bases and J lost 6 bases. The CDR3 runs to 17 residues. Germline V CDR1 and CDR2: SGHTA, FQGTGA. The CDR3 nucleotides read TGTGCCAGCAGCCCCCGTTTCGGGGGAGGGCCGGGCAATGAGCAGTTCTTC. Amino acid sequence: CASSPRFGGGPGNEQFF.

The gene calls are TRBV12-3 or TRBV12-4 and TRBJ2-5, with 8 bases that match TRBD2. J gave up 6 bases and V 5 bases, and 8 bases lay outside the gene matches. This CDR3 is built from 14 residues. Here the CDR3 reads CASSNSGIEKTQYF. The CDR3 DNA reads TGTGCCAGCAGTAATAGCGGGATAGAGAAGACCCAGTACTTC.

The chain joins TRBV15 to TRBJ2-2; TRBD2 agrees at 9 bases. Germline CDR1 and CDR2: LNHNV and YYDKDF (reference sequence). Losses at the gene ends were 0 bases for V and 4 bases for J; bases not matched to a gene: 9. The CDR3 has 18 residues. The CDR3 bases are TGTGCCACCAGCAGAGACCCATTAGCGGGAGTGGCCACCGGGGAGCTGTTTTTT. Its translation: CATSRDPLAGVATGELFF.

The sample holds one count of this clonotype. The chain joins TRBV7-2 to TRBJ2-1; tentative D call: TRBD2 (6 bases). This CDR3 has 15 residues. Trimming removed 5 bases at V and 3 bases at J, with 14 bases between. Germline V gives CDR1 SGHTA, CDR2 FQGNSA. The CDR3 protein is CASSPAGLNYNEQFF. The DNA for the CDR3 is TGTGCCAGCAGCCCAGCCGGACTAAACTACAATGAGCAGTTCTTC.

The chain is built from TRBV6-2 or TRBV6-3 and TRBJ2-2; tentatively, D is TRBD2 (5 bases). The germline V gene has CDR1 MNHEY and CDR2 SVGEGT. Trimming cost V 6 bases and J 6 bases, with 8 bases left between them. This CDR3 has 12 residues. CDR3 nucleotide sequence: TGTGCCAGCAGACCCGGGGCCGGGGAGCTGTTTTTT. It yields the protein CASRPGAGELFF.

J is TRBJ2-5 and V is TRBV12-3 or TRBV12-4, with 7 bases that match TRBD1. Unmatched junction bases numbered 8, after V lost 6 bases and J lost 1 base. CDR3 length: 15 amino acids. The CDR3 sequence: CASSHPRDSQETQYF. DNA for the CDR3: TGTGCCAGCAGCCATCCTAGGGACAGCCAAGAGACCCAGTACTTC.

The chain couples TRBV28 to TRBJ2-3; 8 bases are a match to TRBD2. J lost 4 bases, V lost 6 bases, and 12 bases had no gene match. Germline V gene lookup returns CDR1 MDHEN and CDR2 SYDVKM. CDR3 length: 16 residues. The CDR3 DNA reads TGTGCCAGCAGCTCCTGGGTAGCGGGAAGGGCAGATACGCAGTATTTT. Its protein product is CASSSWVAGRADTQYF.

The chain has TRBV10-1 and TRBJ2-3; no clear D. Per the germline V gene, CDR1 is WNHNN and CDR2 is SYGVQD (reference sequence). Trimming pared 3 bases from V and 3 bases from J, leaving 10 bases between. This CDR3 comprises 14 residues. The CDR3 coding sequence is TGCGCCAGCAGTGACAACCGCGAAACAGATACGCAGTATTTT. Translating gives CASSDNRETDTQYF.

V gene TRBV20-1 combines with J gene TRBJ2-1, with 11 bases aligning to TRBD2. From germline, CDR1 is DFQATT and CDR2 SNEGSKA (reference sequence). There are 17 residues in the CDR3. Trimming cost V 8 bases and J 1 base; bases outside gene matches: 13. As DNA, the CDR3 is TGCAGTTTTGGACTAGCGGGCGTACGATCTTCCTACAATGAGCAGTTCTTC. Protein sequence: CSFGLAGVRSSYNEQFF.

CDR3 sequence reads: CASKLDRWGRGGYTF. For the CDR3, the DNA is TGTGCCAGCAAACTGGATAGGTGGGGGAGAGGCGGCTACACCTTC. The V gene is TRBV6-5, the J gene TRBJ1-2; a weak D match, TRBD1 (5 bases). Trimming removed 7 bases at V and 8 bases at J, with 23 bases between. This CDR3 contains 15 residues. Germline V gene lookup returns CDR1 MNHEY and CDR2 SVGAGI.

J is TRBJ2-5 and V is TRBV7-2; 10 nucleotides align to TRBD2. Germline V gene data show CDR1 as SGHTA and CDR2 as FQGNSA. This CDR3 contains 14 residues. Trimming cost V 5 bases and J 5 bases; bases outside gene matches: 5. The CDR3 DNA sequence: TGTGCCAGCAGCCGAGCGGGAGGGTTCGAGACCCAGTACTTC. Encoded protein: CASSRAGGFETQYF.

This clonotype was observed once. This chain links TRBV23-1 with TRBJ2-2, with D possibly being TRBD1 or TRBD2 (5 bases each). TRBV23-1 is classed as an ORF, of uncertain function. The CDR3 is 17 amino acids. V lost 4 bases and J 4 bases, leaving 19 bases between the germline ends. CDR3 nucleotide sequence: TGCGCCAGCAGTCCCCGGGACCCCAAATCAAGCACCGGGGAGCTGTTTTTT. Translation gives CASSPRDPKSSTGELFF.

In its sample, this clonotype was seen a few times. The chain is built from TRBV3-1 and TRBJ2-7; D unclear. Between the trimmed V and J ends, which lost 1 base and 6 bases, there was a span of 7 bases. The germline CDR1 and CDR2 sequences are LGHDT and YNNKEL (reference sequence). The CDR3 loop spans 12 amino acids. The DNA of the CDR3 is TGTGCCAGCAGCCAAGGCCCCCTCGAGCAGTACTTC. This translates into CASSQGPLEQYF.

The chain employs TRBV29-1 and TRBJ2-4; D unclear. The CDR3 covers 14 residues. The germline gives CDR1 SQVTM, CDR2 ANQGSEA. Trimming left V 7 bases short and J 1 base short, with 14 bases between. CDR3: CSALVGHAKNIQYF. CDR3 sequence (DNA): TGCAGCGCCCTGGTCGGGCACGCCAAAAACATTCAGTACTTC.

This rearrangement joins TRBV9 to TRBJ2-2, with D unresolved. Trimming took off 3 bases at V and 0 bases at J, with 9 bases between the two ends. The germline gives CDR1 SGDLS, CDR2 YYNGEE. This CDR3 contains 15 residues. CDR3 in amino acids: CASSADPTNTGELFF. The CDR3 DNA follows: TGTGCCAGCAGCGCCGATCCGACGAACACCGGGGAGCTGTTTTTT. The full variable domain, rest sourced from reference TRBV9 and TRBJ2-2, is DSGVTQTPKHLITATGQRVTLRCSPRSGDLSVYWYQQSLDQGLQFLIQYYNGEERAKGNILERFSAQQFPDLHSELNLSSLELGDSALYFCASSADPTNTGELFFGEGSRLTVL.

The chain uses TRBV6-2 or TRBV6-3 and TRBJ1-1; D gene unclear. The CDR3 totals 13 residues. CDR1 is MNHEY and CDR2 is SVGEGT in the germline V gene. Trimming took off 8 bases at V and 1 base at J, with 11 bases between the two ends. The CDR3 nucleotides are TGTGCCAGCGTGAGACTGCAGAACACTGAAGCTTTCTTT. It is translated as CASVRLQNTEAFF.

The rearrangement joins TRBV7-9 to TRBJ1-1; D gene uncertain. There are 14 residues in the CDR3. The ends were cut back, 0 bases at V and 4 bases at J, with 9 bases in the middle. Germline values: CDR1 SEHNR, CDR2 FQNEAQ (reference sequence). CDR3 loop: CASSLASTFTEAFF. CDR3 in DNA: TGTGCCAGCAGCTTAGCTTCGACTTTCACTGAAGCTTTCTTT.

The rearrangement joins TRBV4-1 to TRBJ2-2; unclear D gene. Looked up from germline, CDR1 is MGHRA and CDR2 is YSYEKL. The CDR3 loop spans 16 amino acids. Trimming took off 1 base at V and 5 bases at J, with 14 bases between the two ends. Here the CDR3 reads CASSQGGGRETGELFF. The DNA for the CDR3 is TGCGCCAGCAGCCAAGGTGGTGGGCGCGAAACCGGGGAGCTGTTTTTT.

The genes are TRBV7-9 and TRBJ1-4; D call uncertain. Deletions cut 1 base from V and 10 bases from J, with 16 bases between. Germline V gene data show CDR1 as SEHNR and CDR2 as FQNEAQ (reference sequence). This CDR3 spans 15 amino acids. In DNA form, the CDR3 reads TGTGCCAGCAGCTTAGACCAGGCGGGTTCTCGAAAACTGTTTTTT. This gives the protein CASSLDQAGSRKLFF.

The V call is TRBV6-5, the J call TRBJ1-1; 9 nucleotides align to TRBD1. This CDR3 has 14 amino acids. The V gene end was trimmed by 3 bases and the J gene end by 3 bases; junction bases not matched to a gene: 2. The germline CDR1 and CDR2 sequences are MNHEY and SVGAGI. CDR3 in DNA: TGTGCCAGCAGTTATCGGGACAGGGACACTGAAGCTTTCTTT. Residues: CASSYRDRDTEAFF.

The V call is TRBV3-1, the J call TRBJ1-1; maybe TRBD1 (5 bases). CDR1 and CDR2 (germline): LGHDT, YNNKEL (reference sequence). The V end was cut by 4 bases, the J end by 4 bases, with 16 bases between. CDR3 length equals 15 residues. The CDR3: CASSRPGGVGTEAFF. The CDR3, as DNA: TGTGCCAGCAGCCGACCAGGAGGGGTGGGCACTGAAGCTTTCTTT.

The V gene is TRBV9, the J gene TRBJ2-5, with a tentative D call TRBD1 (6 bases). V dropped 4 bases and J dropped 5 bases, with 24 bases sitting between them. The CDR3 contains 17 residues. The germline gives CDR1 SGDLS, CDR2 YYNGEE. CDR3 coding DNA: TGTGCCAGCAGCCCCCGATCGGGCAGGGGTTCGGGGGAGACCCAGTACTTC. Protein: CASSPRSGRGSGETQYF. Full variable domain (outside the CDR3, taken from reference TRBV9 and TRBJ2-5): DSGVTQTPKHLITATGQRVTLRCSPRSGDLSVYWYQQSLDQGLQFLIQYYNGEERAKGNILERFSAQQFPDLHSELNLSSLELGDSALYFCASSPRSGRGSGETQYFGPGTRLLVL.

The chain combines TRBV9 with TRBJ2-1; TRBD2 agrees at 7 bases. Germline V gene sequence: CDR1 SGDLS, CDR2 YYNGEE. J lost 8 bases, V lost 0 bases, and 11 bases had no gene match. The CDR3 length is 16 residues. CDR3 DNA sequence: TGTGCCAGCAGCGTAGGAATTGCGGGAGCCCGAGATGAGCAGTTCTTC. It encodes CASSVGIAGARDEQFF.